The 30 T cell receptor beta chains given below trace back to one sample, sequenced in a study of T-cell reconstitution after alpha-beta-depleted transplantation in children. TCRbeta library construction was performed incorporating unique molecular identifiers. TCRdb reanalysed the PCR reads using MiXCR and keeps one entry per CDR3 protein. This sample has approximately 630,000 distinct CDR3 sequences; over 10% occur once, and the top ten carry around 0.8%. Sequenced material: PBMCs, taken before TCRalphabeta/CD19-depleted stem cell transplant. All receptors derive from a girl aged 2 to 9 with congenital amegakaryocytic thrombocytopenia, due to receive a stem cell transplant.

This clonotype was seen more than once but under ten times. The genes are TRBV20-1 and TRBJ2-5; D gene ambiguous. CDR1 is DFQATT and CDR2 is SNEGSKA in the germline V gene (reference sequence). The CDR3 has 16 amino acids. With 6 bases removed from V and 5 bases from J, the gap between germline ends came to 25 bases. The DNA for the CDR3 is TGCAGTGCCCGATCCCGCGGCCGCCTTAGAGAGGAGACCCAGTACTTC. Translating gives CSARSRGRLREETQYF.

This clonotype has at least ten counts. V and J are TRBV12-3 or TRBV12-4 and TRBJ1-5; D gene unclear. The CDR3 has 14 amino acids. Trimming shortened V by 8 bases and J by 0 bases, and 11 bases separated the two germline ends. CDR3 bases: TGTGCCAGCCAACCCGGGCATAGCAATCAGCCCCAGCATTTT. Its translation: CASQPGHSNQPQHF.

The chain combines TRBV20-1 with TRBJ1-6; unclear D gene. The V end lost 5 bases, the J end lost 7 bases, and 12 bases lay between the germline ends. CDR3 size: 13 residues. Germline loops: CDR1 DFQATT, CDR2 SNEGSKA (reference sequence). The CDR3 spells CSARTGRNSPLHF. CDR3 DNA sequence: TGCAGTGCTCGGACCGGTAGAAATTCACCCCTCCACTTT.

This clonotype has ten or more counts. This CDR3 is CASSASGTGRKAFF. In nucleotides, the CDR3 is TGCGCCAGCAGCGCGTCCGGGACAGGTCGTAAAGCTTTCTTT. The rearrangement uses TRBV5-1 and TRBJ1-1; TRBD1 agrees at 8 bases. Trimming cost V 4 bases and J 9 bases; bases outside gene matches: 11. Germline CDR1 reads SGHRS; CDR2 reads YFSETQ. The CDR3 extends over 14 amino acids.

The chain combines TRBV7-2 with TRBJ2-7; D perhaps matches TRBD1 (6 bases). V was pared by 0 bases and J by 2 bases, with 14 bases between. Germline V gene data show CDR1 as SGHTA and CDR2 as FQGNSA. The CDR3 spans 16 residues. CDR3 amino acids: CASSLAVDPGAYEQYF. CDR3 bases: TGTGCCAGCAGCTTAGCGGTCGATCCAGGGGCCTACGAGCAGTACTTC.

Many counts were recorded for this clonotype. The chain couples TRBV20-1 to TRBJ2-1; TRBD1 or TRBD2 may be the D gene (6 bases each). Deletions cut 0 bases from V and 1 base from J, with 13 bases between. CDR1 DFQATT and CDR2 SNEGSKA come from the germline V gene (reference sequence). There are 16 residues in the CDR3. The CDR3 DNA reads TGCAGTGCTAGAGATACGGGGGCTCTATCCTACAATGAGCAGTTCTTC. Protein sequence: CSARDTGALSYNEQFF.

The chain couples TRBV25-1 to TRBJ2-7, with D perhaps TRBD2 (5 bases). The V and J ends lost 3 bases and 1 base respectively, with 13 bases between them. The germline V gene has CDR1 MGHDK and CDR2 SYGVNS. The CDR3 spans 15 residues. CDR3 sequence reads: CASSDIGLLSYEQYF. CDR3 DNA sequence: TGTGCCAGCAGTGATATAGGACTTTTATCCTACGAGCAGTACTTC.

The CDR3 coding sequence is TGTGCCGGCGACAGGGGGCTGGACACCGGGGAGCTGTTTTTT. It is translated as CAGDRGLDTGELFF. The chain carries TRBV2 and TRBJ2-2; 10 bases map to TRBD1. CDR3 size: 14 residues. The V segment lost 11 bases and the J segment 3 bases; nucleotides outside the gene matches: 6. CDR1 and CDR2 from the germline V gene are SNHLY and FYNNEI.

This chain connects TRBV20-1 to TRBJ2-3; D uncertain. Trimming cost V 6 bases and J 0 bases, with 19 bases left between them. Germline V gene data show CDR1 as DFQATT and CDR2 as SNEGSKA (reference sequence). The CDR3 runs to 16 residues. The CDR3 here is CSAVGYAGGSTDTQYF. The CDR3 coding sequence is TGCAGTGCGGTTGGGTATGCTGGCGGTAGCACAGATACGCAGTATTTT.

This chain connects TRBV5-4 to TRBJ2-5; D ambiguous. Germline CDR1 reads SGHNT; CDR2 reads YYREEE (reference sequence). The CDR3 runs to 13 residues. Deletions cut 0 bases from V and 3 bases from J, with 6 bases between. In DNA, the CDR3 is TGTGCCAGCAGCTTGGCCTTTGAAGAGACCCAGTACTTC. Translating gives CASSLAFEETQYF. The whole variable domain, filled in from reference TRBV5-4 and TRBJ2-5, reads ETGVTQSPTHLIKTRGQQVTLRCSSQSGHNTVSWYQQALGQGPQFIFQYYREEENGRGNFPPRFSGLQFPNYSSELNVNALELDDSALYLCASSLAFEETQYFGPGTRLLVL.

There are many counts of this clonotype. The genes are TRBV29-1 and TRBJ2-1; no definite D call. Germline V gene lookup returns CDR1 SQVTM and CDR2 ANQGSEA. CDR3 length: 16 amino acids. Trimming cost V 7 bases and J 4 bases, with 23 bases left between them. Written as DNA, the CDR3 is TGCAGCGCCCCACTTGAGGCGCCCCCGGGTTACAATGAGCAGTTCTTC. Translated: CSAPLEAPPGYNEQFF.

This clonotype was observed at least ten times. This sequence joins TRBV7-9 and TRBJ2-3; the D is unclear. Looked up from germline, CDR1 is SEHNR and CDR2 is FQNEAQ (reference sequence). The CDR3 runs to 12 residues. V was pared by 3 bases and J by 4 bases, with 5 bases between. Written as DNA, the CDR3 is TGTGCCAGCAGCTTCCAATCAGATACGCAGTATTTT. Amino acid sequence: CASSFQSDTQYF.

This clonotype was seen many times. This chain uses TRBV7-9 with TRBJ1-4; D perhaps matches TRBD1 (6 bases). Trimming left V 5 bases short and J 6 bases short, with 10 bases between. The CDR3 loop spans 13 amino acids. Germline CDR1 reads SEHNR; CDR2 reads FQNEAQ (reference sequence). The CDR3 sequence: CASSGGYDEKLFF. In DNA form, the CDR3 reads TGTGCCAGCAGCGGGGGCTACGATGAAAAACTGTTTTTT. The full variable domain, its missing parts supplied by reference TRBV7-9 and TRBJ1-4, is DTGVSQNPRHKITKRGQNVTFRCDPISEHNRLYWYRQTLGQGPEFLTYFQNEAQLEKSRLLSDRFSAERPKGSFSTLEIQRTEQGDSAMYLCASSGGYDEKLFFGSGTQLSVL.

This chain joins TRBV5-1 and TRBJ2-5; tentatively, D is TRBD1 (7 bases). The CDR3 runs 17 residues. Trimming removed 1 base at V and 5 bases at J, with 21 bases between. Germline V gives CDR1 SGHRS, CDR2 YFSETQ. The DNA for the CDR3 is TGCGCCAGCAGCTTGTGGAGGGGGCAAGGGTTCGTGGAGACCCAGTACTTC. Protein sequence: CASSLWRGQGFVETQYF. The full variable domain, in which reference TRBV5-1 and TRBJ2-5 provide the parts outside the CDR3, is KAGVTQTPRYLIKTRGQQVTLSCSPISGHRSVSWYQQTPGQGLQFLFEYFSETQRNKGNFPGRFSGRQFSNSRSEMNVSTLELGDSALYLCASSLWRGQGFVETQYFGPGTRLLVL.

This chain connects TRBV20-1 to TRBJ2-3, with D perhaps assigned TRBD1 or TRBD2 (6 bases each). The CDR3 sequence is 18 residues long. The germline CDR1 and CDR2 sequences are DFQATT and SNEGSKA (reference sequence). The V end was cut by 3 bases, the J end by 4 bases, with 26 bases between. CDR3 sequence (DNA): TGCAGTGCTAGGACTAGTAGGGGGTCGGGGATATTTGCAGATACGCAGTATTTT. It translates to CSARTSRGSGIFADTQYF.

Many counts were recorded for this clonotype. The gene calls are TRBV7-8 and TRBJ1-5; 8 bases match TRBD1. The CDR3 covers 16 residues. V lost 2 bases, J lost 2 bases, and 5 bases stayed unmatched. The germline CDR1 and CDR2 sequences are SGHVS and FQNEAQ. The CDR3 sequence: CASSLQTGVGNQPQHF. Here the CDR3 DNA reads TGTGCCAGCAGCTTACAGACAGGGGTGGGCAATCAGCCCCAGCATTTT.

The chain links TRBV5-4 to TRBJ2-1, with TRBD2 matching over 11 bases. Germline V gives CDR1 SGHNT, CDR2 YYREEE (reference sequence). CDR3 length: 15 amino acids. The V and J ends lost 0 bases and 5 bases, in that order; junction bases with no gene match: 1. The CDR3 sequence is CASSLVGLADNEQFF. The CDR3, as DNA: TGTGCCAGCAGCTTGGTGGGACTAGCGGACAATGAGCAGTTCTTC.

The chain joins TRBV30 to TRBJ2-1; D is perhaps TRBD1 (5 bases). The CDR3 runs 15 residues. V gave up 0 bases and J gave up 0 bases, with 9 bases separating them. From germline, CDR1 is GTSNPN and CDR2 SVGIG (reference sequence). The CDR3 here is CAWSVGASSYNEQFF. For the CDR3, the DNA is TGTGCCTGGAGTGTAGGGGCTAGCTCCTACAATGAGCAGTTCTTC. Full variable domain (remainder filled in from reference TRBV30 and TRBJ2-1): SQTIHQWPATLVQPVGSPLSLECTVEGTSNPNLYWYRQAAGRGLQLLFYSVGIGQISSEVPQNLSASRPQDRQFILSSKKLLLSDSGFYLCAWSVGASSYNEQFFGPGTRLTVL.

At least ten counts were recorded for this clonotype. J is TRBJ2-1 and V is TRBV5-1; unclear D gene. Trimming removed 1 base from V and 0 bases from J, with 8 bases in between. The germline V gene has CDR1 SGHRS and CDR2 YFSETQ. This CDR3 region has 15 residues. CDR3 residues: CASSLSESSYNEQFF. In DNA form, the CDR3 reads TGCGCCAGCAGCTTGTCTGAGAGCTCCTACAATGAGCAGTTCTTC.

The genes are TRBV7-9 and TRBJ1-2; D ambiguous. The CDR3 totals 13 residues. Germline-derived CDR1 and CDR2 are SEHNR and FQNEAQ (reference sequence). V dropped 5 bases and J dropped 9 bases, with 16 bases sitting between them. The CDR3 region has the DNA TGTGCCAGCAGCCTCACAGAATCTCACAGCTACACCTTC. It yields the protein CASSLTESHSYTF.

There are a few counts of this clonotype. V gene TRBV4-1 combines with J gene TRBJ2-2, with a possible D match to TRBD2 (6 bases). The CDR3 extends over 16 amino acids. Germline loops: CDR1 MGHRA, CDR2 YSYEKL. V gave up 3 bases and J gave up 2 bases, with 13 bases separating them. The CDR3 bases are TGCGCCAGCAGCCATATTAGCGGACCTAACACCGGGGAGCTGTTTTTT. Translating gives CASSHISGPNTGELFF.

The chain links TRBV29-1 to TRBJ2-5, with D possibly TRBD2 on 5 matching bases. V gave up 0 bases and J gave up 2 bases, with 10 bases separating them. The CDR3 is 14 amino acids. Per the germline V gene, CDR1 is SQVTM and CDR2 is ANQGSEA. DNA of the CDR3: TGCAGCGTTGAAGACCGGGGAAGTCAAGAGACCCAGTACTTC. It specifies CSVEDRGSQETQYF.

This clonotype has a count of ten or more. The chain has TRBV5-1 and TRBJ2-3; D perhaps matches TRBD2 (5 bases). Looked up from germline, CDR1 is SGHRS and CDR2 is YFSETQ. V was shortened by 4 bases and J by 4 bases, with 7 bases between the two germline ends. This CDR3 spans 12 amino acids. CDR3 sequence reads: CASSPAADTQYF. As DNA, the CDR3 is TGCGCCAGCAGCCCAGCGGCAGATACGCAGTATTTT.

This clonotype showed up many times. The chain couples TRBV5-1 to TRBJ1-2; 9 bases are shared with TRBD1. CDR3 size: 15 residues. From germline, CDR1 is SGHRS and CDR2 YFSETQ. With 4 bases clipped from V and 5 bases from J, the junction kept 9 bases outside the gene matches. The CDR3 bases are TGCGCCAGCAGCCCACCGGACAGGGGAGGGTATGGCTACACCTTC. Its protein is CASSPPDRGGYGYTF.

This clonotype appeared many times. V gene TRBV5-1 combines with J gene TRBJ2-7; D possibly matches TRBD1 or TRBD2 (5 bases each). Germline V CDR1 and CDR2: SGHRS, YFSETQ. Trimming took off 0 bases at V and 0 bases at J, with 10 bases between the two ends. There are 15 residues in the CDR3. The CDR3 nucleotides are TGCGCCAGCAGCTTGGCTCCAGGGAGCTCCTACGAGCAGTACTTC. This encodes CASSLAPGSSYEQYF.

This clonotype was observed a single time. The CDR3 region has the DNA TGTGCCAGCAAGACTAGCGGGAGAGGACCCGAGACCCAGTACTTC. This sequence encodes CASKTSGRGPETQYF. This rearrangement joins TRBV6-1 to TRBJ2-5, with 12 bases aligning to TRBD2. The ends lost 7 bases at V and 5 bases at J; junction bases unmatched: 8. The V gene's germline CDR1 is MNHNS and CDR2 SASEGT. The CDR3 has 15 amino acids.

This clonotype was observed a handful of times. The chain employs TRBV6-1 and TRBJ1-2; the D is unclear. Germline V lookup: CDR1 MNHNS, CDR2 SASEGT. Trimming took off 5 bases at V and 0 bases at J, with 7 bases between the two ends. The CDR3 length is 13 residues. CDR3 loop: CASSIGANYGYTF. The CDR3 region has the DNA TGTGCCAGCAGTATCGGTGCTAACTATGGCTACACCTTC.

Many counts were recorded for this clonotype. The chain is built from TRBV7-9 and TRBJ1-1; 8 bases map to TRBD1. Germline loops: CDR1 SEHNR, CDR2 FQNEAQ (reference sequence). Trimming at V came to 6 bases and at J to 1 base, leaving 4 bases not matched to a gene. The CDR3 is 14 residues long. The CDR3 loop reads CASSSGQGNTEAFF. CDR3 sequence (DNA): TGTGCCAGCAGTTCCGGACAGGGGAACACTGAAGCTTTCTTT.

This clonotype was seen ten or more times. The V and J genes are TRBV20-1 and TRBJ2-1, with a possible D match to TRBD2 (5 bases). This CDR3 region has 15 residues. Trimming cost V 3 bases and J 0 bases, with 12 bases left between them. CDR1 is DFQATT, CDR2 SNEGSKA, per germline (reference sequence). As DNA, the CDR3 is TGCAGTGCTAGGGGGAGCGGAAGCTCCTACAATGAGCAGTTCTTC. Its translation is CSARGSGSSYNEQFF.

The V call is TRBV5-1, the J call TRBJ2-4, with TRBD2 as a possible D gene (6 bases). Trimming took off 1 base at V and 5 bases at J, with 16 bases between the two ends. This CDR3 is 16 amino acids long. CDR1 and CDR2 (germline): SGHRS, YFSETQ. CDR3: CASSLNQGGAENIQYF. The CDR3 DNA is TGCGCCAGCAGCTTGAATCAAGGCGGGGCGGAAAACATTCAGTACTTC.